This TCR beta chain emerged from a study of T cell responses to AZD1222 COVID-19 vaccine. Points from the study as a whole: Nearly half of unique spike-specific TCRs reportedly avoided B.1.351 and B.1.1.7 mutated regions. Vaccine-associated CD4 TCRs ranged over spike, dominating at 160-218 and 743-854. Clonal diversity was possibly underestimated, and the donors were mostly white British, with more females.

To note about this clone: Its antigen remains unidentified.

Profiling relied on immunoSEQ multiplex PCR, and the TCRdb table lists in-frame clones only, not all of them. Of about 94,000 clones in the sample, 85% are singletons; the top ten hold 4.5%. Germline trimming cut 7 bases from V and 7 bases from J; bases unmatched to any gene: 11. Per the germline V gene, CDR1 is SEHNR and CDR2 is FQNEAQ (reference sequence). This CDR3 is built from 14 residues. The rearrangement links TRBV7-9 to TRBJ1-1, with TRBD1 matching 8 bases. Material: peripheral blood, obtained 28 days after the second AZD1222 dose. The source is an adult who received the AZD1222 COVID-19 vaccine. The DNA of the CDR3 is TGTGCCAGCAAAAAGGACAGGGACTTTTATGAAGCTTTCTTT. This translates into CASKKDRDFYEAFF.